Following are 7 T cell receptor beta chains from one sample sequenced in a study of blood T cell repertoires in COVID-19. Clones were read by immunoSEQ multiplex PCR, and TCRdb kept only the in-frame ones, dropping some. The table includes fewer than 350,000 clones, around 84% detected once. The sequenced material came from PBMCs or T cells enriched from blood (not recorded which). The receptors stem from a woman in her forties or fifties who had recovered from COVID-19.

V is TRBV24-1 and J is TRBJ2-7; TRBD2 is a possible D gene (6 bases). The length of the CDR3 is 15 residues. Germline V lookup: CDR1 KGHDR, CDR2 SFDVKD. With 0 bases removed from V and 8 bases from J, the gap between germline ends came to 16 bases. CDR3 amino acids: CATSDLRYQEGKQYF. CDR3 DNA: TGTGCCACCAGTGATTTGCGATATCAGGAGGGGAAGCAGTACTTC.

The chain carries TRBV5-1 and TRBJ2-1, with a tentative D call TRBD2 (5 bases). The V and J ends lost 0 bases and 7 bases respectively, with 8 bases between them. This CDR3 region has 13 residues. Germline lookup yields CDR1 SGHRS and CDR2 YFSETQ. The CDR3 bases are TGCGCCAGCAGCTTGGGGACTGATAATGAGCAGTTCTTC. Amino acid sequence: CASSLGTDNEQFF.

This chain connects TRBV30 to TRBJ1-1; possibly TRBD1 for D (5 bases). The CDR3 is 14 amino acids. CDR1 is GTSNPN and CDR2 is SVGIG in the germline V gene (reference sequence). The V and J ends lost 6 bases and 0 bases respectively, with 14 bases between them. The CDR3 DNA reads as TGTGCCTGCTGGGGAGGGACCTTGAACACTGAAGCTTTCTTT. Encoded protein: CACWGGTLNTEAFF.

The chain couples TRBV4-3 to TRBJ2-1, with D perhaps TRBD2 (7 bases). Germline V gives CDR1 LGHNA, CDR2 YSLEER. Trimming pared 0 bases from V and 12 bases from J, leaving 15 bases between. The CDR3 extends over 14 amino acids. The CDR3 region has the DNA TGCGCCAGCAGCCAAGATCCGCGGGGGCGATCGCAGTTCTTC. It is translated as CASSQDPRGRSQFF.

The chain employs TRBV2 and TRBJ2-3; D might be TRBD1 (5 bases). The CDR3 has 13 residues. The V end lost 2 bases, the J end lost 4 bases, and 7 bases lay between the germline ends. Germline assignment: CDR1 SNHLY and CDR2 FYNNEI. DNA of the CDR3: TGTGCCAGCAGTGAATTAGGGGCAGATACGCAGTATTTT. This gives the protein CASSELGADTQYF. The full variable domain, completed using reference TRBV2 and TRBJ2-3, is EPEVTQTPSHQVTQMGQEVILRCVPISNHLYFYWYRQILGQKVEFLVSFYNNEISEKSEIFDDQFSVERPDGSNFTLKIRSTKLEDSAMYFCASSELGADTQYFGPGTRLTVL.

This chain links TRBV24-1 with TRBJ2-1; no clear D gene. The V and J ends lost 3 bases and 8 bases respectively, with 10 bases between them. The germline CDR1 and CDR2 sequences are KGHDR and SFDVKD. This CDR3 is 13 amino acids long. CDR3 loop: CATSDPGLDEQFF. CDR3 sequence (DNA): TGTGCCACCAGTGATCCGGGTCTCGATGAGCAGTTCTTC.

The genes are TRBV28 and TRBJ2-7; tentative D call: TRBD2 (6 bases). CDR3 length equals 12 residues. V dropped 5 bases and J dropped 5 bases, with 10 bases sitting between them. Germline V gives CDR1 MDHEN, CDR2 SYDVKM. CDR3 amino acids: CASSRRAHEQYF. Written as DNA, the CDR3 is TGTGCCAGCAGTCGGAGGGCCCACGAGCAGTACTTC.